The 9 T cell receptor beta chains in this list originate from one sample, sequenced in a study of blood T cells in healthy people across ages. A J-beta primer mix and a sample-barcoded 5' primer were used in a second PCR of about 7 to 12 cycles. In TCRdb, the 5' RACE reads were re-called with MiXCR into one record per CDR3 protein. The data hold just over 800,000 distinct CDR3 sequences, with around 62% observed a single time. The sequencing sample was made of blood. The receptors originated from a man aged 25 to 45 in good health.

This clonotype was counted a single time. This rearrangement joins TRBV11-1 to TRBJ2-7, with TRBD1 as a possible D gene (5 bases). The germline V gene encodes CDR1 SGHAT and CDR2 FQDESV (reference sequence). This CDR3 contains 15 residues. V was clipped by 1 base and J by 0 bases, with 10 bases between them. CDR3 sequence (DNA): TGTGCCAGCAGCTTAGAGGGGTCCCTCTCCTACGAGCAGTACTTC. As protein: CASSLEGSLSYEQYF.

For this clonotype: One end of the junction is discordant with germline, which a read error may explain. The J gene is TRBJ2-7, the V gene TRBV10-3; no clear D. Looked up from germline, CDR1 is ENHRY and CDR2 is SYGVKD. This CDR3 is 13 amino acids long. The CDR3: CAVSDGWGYEQYF. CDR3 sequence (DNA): TGTGCCGTCAGTGATGGTTGGGGCTACGAGCAGTACTTC.

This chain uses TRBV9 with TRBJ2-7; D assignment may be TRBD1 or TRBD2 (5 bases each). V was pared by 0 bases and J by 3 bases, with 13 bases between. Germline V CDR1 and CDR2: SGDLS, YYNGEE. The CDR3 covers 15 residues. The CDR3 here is CASSVEGGGIYEQYF. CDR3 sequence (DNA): TGTGCCAGCAGCGTAGAAGGTGGGGGTATCTACGAGCAGTACTTC.

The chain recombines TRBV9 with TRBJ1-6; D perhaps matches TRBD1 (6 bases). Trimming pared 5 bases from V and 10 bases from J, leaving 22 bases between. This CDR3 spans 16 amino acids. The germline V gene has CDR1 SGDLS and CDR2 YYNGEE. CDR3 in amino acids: CASRPDSGTRDSPLHF. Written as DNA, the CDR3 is TGTGCCAGCAGACCTGACTCCGGGACAAGAGACTCACCCCTCCACTTT.

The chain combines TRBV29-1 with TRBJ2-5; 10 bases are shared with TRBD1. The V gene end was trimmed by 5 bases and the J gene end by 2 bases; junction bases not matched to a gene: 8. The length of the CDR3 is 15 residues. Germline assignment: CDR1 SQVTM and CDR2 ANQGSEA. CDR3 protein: CSVNPRDRGQETQYF. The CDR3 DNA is TGCAGCGTTAACCCGAGGGACAGGGGTCAAGAGACCCAGTACTTC.

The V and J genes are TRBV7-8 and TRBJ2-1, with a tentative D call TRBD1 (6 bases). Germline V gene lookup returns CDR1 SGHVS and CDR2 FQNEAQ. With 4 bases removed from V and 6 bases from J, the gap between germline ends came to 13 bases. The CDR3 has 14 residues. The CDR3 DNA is TGTGCCAGCAGCTCACGGACAGCTTCCAATGAGCAGTTCTTC. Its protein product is CASSSRTASNEQFF.

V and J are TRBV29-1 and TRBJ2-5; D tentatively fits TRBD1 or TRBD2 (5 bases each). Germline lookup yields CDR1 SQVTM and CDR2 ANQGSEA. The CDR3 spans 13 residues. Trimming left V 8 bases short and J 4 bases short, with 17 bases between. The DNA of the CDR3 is TGCAGCCCCCGGGTAGAGGGGCGAGAGACCCAGTACTTC. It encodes CSPRVEGRETQYF.

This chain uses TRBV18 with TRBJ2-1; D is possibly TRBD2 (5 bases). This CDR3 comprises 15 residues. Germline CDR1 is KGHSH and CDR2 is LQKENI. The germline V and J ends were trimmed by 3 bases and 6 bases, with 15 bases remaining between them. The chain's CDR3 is CASSPIPGYGNEQFF. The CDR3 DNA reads TGTGCCAGCTCACCTATCCCGGGATACGGCAATGAGCAGTTCTTC. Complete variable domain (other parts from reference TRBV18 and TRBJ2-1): NAGVMQNPRHLVRRRGQEARLRCSPMKGHSHVYWYRQLPEEGLKFMVYLQKENIIDESGMPKERFSAEFPKEGPSILRIQQVVRGDSAAYFCASSPIPGYGNEQFFGPGTRLTVL.

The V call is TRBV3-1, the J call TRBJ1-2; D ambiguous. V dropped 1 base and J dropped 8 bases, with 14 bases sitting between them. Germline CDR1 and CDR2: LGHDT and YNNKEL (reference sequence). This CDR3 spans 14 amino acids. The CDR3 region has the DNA TGTGCCAGCAGCCAAGTGGACCAAATCTACGGCTACACCTTC. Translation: CASSQVDQIYGYTF. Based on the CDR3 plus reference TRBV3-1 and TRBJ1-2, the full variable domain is DTAVSQTPKYLVTQMGNDKSIKCEQNLGHDTMYWYKQDSKKFLKIMFSYNNKELIINETVPNRFSPKSPDKAHLNLHINSLELGDSAVYFCASSQVDQIYGYTFGSGTRLTVV.